This TCR beta chain was captured in a study of tumor-infiltrating lymphocytes in localized non-small cell lung cancer. Across the study: Some samples were collected after neoadjuvant chemotherapy; smokers, never-smokers and several histologies were included. General study results and limits: Available tissue quantity limited TCR sequencing to a patient subset. TCRbeta sequencing showed higher T cell infiltration in tumors than uninvolved lung.

Trimming at V came to 2 bases and at J to 5 bases, leaving 18 bases not matched to a gene. This CDR3 comprises 18 residues. Germline CDR1 MGHRA, CDR2 YSYEKL. Notes on this clone: Its cognate antigen is unknown.

TCRdb's copy holds only in-frame clones and misses some; the assay was immunoSEQ multiplex PCR. The table has thousands of clones, 60% to 70% seen once. The sequenced material came from uninvolved lung tissue not adjacent to the tumor. The sequence was obtained from a human donor with non-small cell lung cancer. The rearrangement uses TRBV4-1 and TRBJ2-7; TRBD1 matches 7 bases. The CDR3 loop reads CASSQPTGYGAGGNEQYF. In DNA, the CDR3 is TGCGCCAGCAGCCAACCGACAGGGTACGGGGCCGGCGGTAACGAGCAGTACTTC.